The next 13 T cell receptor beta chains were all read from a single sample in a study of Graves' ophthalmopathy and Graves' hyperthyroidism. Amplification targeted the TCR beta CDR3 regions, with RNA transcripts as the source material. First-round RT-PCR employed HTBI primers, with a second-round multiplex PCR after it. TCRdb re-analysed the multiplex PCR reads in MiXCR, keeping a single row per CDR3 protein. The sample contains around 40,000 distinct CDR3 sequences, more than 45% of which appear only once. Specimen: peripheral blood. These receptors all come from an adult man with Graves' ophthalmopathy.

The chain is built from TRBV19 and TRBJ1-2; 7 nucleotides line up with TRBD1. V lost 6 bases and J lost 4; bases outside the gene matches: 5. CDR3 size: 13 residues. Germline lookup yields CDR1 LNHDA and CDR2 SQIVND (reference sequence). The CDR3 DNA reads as TGTGCCAGTAGGACAGGGACGGCCTATGGCTACACCTTC. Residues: CASRTGTAYGYTF.

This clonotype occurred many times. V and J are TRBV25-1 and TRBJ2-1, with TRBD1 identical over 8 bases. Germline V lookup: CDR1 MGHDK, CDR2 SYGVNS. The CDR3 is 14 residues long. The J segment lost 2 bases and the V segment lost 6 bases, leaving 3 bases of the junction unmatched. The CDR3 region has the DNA TGTGCCAGCAGAACAGGGGGACCCTACAATGAGCAGTTCTTC. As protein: CASRTGGPYNEQFF. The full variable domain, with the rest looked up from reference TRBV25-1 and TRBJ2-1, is EADIYQTPRYLVIGTGKKITLECSQTMGHDKMYWYQQDPGMELHLIHYSYGVNSTEKGDLSSESTVSRIRTEHFPLTLESARPSHTSQYLCASRTGGPYNEQFFGPGTRLTVL.

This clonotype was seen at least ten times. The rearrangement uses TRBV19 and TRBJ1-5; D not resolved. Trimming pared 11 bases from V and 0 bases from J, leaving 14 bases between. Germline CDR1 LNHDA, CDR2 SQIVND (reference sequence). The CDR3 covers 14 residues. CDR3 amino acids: CAPSGVNSNQPQHF. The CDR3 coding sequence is TGTGCCCCGTCTGGGGTTAATAGCAATCAGCCCCAGCATTTT.

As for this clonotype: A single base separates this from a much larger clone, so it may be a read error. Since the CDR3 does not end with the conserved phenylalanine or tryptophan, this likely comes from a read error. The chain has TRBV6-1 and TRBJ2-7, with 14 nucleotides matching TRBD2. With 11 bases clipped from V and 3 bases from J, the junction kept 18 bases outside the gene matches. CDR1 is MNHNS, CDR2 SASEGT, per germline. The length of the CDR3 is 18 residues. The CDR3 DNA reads TGTGCCGGCGGGGGTGGGGGACTAGCGGGAGCGGGGGTCTACGAGCAGTACTCC. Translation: CAGGGGGLAGAGVYEQYS.

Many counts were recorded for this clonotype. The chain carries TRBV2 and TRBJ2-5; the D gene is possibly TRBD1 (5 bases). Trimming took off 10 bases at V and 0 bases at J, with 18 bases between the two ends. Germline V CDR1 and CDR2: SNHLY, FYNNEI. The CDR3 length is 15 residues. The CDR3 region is CATSSDRQNQETQYF. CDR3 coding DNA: TGTGCCACCAGCAGCGACAGACAGAACCAAGAGACCCAGTACTTC.

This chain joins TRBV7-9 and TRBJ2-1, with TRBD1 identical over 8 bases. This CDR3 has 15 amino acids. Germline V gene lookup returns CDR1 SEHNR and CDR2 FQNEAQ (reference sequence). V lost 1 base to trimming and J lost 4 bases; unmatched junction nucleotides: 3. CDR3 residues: CASSLGTGKYNEQFF. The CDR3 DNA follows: TGTGCCAGCAGCTTAGGGACAGGGAAATACAATGAGCAGTTCTTC.

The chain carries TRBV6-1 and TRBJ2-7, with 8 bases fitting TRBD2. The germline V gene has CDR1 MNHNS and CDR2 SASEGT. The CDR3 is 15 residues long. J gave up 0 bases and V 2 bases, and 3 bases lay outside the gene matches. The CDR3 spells CASSEQRGSSYEQYF. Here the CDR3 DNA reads TGTGCCAGCAGTGAACAGCGGGGGAGCTCCTACGAGCAGTACTTC.

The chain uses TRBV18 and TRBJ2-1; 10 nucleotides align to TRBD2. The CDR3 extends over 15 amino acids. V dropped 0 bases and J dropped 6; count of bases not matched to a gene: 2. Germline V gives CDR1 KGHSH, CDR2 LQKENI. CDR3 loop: CASSPPGLARNEQFF. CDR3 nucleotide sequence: TGTGCCAGCTCACCACCGGGACTAGCGCGCAATGAGCAGTTCTTC. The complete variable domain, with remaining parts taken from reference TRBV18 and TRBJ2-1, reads NAGVMQNPRHLVRRRGQEARLRCSPMKGHSHVYWYRQLPEEGLKFMVYLQKENIIDESGMPKERFSAEFPKEGPSILRIQQVVRGDSAAYFCASSPPGLARNEQFFGPGTRLTVL.

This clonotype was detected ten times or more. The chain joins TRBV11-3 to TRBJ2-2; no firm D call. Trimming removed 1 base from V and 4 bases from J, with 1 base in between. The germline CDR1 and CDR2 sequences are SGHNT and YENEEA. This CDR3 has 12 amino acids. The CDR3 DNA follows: TGTGCCAGCAGCTTAGGCACCGGGGAGCTGTTTTTT. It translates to CASSLGTGELFF.

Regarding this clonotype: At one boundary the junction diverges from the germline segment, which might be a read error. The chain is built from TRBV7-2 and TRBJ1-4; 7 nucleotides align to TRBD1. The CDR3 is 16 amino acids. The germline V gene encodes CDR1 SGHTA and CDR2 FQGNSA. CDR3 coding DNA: TGTGCCAGCGGCTTAAATCCCGGGACAGCTAATGAAAAACTGTTTTTC. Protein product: CASGLNPGTANEKLFF. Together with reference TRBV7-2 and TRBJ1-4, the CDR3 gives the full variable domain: GAGVSQSPSNKVTEKGKDVELRCDPISGHTALYWYRQSLGQGLEFLIYFQGNSAPDKSGLPSDRFSAERTGGSVSTLTIQRTQQEDSAVYLCASGLNPGTANEKLFFGSGTQLSVL.

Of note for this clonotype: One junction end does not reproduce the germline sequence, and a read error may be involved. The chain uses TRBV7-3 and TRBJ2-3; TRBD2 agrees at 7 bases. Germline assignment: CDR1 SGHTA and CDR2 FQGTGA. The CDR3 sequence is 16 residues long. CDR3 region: CAGSFLLAAPGDTQYF. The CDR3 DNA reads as TGTGCCGGCAGCTTTCTCCTAGCGGCACCGGGGGATACGCAGTACTTT.

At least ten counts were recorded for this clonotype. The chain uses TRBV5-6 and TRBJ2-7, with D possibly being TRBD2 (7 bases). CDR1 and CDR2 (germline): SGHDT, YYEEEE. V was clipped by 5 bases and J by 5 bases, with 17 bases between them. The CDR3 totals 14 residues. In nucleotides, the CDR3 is TGTGCCAGCAGTTCCCCCACGGGGGGCCACGAGCAGTACTTC. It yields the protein CASSSPTGGHEQYF.

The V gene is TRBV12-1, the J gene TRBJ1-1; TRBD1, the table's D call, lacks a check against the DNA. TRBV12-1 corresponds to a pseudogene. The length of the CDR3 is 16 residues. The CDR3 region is CASSFLPRGIESEAFF. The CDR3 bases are TGTGCCAGCAGCTTTCTGCCCAGGGGGATAGAATCTGAAGCTTTCTTT.